This T cell receptor (beta chain) was found in a study of OX40 agonist ivuxolimab in advanced cancers. The method was immunoSEQ multiplex PCR; TCRdb's version includes in-frame clones alone and lacks a portion of them. The table has 40,000 to 60,000 clones, around nine tenths seen once. In its sample, this clone was seen a few times. V gave up 4 bases and J gave up 1 base, with 5 bases separating them. Per the germline V gene, CDR1 is SGHTA and CDR2 is FQGTGA. The CDR3 runs to 14 residues. V usage is TRBV7-3 and J usage is TRBJ2-6; unclear D gene. The TCR was taken from an adult with an advanced solid tumor such as melanoma, head and neck, liver or kidney cancer. Sequencing used CD4+ or CD8+ T cells sorted from blood, obtained in a trial of the OX40 agonist ivuxolimab. DNA for the CDR3: TGTGCCAGCAGCTCCTCGTCTGGGGCCAACGTCCTGACTTTC. This translates into CASSSSSGANVLTF.